Below, one T cell receptor beta chain is given with its context. The sample originates from a study of CD8+ T cells in alopecia areata. At the level of the study: Treated patients received oral tofacitinib, 5 to 10 mg twice daily.

CDR1 is SGHNT, CDR2 YYREEE, per germline (reference sequence). This CDR3 spans 14 amino acids. Trimming left V 0 bases short and J 2 bases short, with 7 bases between. Indicated treatment: oral pan-JAK inhibitor, 5-10 mg twice daily. The sequencing template was cDNA reverse transcribed from extracted RNA. Clones were sequenced by immunoSEQ multiplex PCR, and TCRdb holds only the in-frame ones, with some missing. The data show roughly 210,000 clones, around two fifths seen once. The sequences come from CD4+ T cells sorted from blood, collected around week 37, from a patient treated with tofacitinib. The TCR comes from a human donor with alopecia areata. V usage is TRBV5-4 and J usage is TRBJ2-3; D is uncertain. CDR3 loop: CASSLVRVTDTQYF. The DNA of the CDR3 is TGTGCCAGCAGCTTGGTCCGGGTCACAGATACGCAGTATTTT.